The clone carrying this TCR beta chain has only a few counts. Its antigen is not identified. MiXCR, run by TCRdb on the reads, gives a single entry per CDR3 protein. The table lists fewer than 900,000 distinct CDR3 sequences, almost 30% of them singletons. The CDR3 has 14 residues. V was trimmed by 3 bases and J by 2 bases, leaving 11 bases between them. Germline CDR1 LNHDA, CDR2 SQIVND (reference sequence). This sample is drawn from a study of T cell repertoires in cytomegalovirus infection. Across the whole study: Carrying CMV and the relevant HLA type showed in public TCR beta signatures. General observations from the study: Predominance within the ex vivo response was attributable to HLA-C-restricted CMV-specific TCR beta clonotypes.

Specimen: cultured CD8+ T cells from PBMCs, collected from culture after CMV antigen stimulation. This sequence originates from a human donor in good health (CMV status not recorded). Some clones in this sample may be carry-over from other donors' samples. The gene calls are TRBV19 and TRBJ2-7; D is perhaps TRBD1 (6 bases). CDR3 region: CASSISGTPYEQYF. Written as DNA, the CDR3 is TGTGCCAGTAGTATTTCCGGGACACCCTACGAGCAGTACTTC.